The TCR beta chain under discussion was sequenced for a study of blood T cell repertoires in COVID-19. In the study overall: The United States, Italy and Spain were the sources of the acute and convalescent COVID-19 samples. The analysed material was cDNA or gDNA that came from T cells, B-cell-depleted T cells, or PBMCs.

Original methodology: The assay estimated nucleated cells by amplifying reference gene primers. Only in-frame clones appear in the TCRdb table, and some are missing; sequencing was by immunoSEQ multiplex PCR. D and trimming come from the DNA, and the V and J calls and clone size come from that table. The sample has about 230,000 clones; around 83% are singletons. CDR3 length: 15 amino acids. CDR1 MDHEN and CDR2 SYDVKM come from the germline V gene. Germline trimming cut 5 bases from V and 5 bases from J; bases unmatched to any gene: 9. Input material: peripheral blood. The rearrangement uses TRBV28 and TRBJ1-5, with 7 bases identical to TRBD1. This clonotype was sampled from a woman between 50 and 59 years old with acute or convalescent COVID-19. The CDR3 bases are TGTGCCAGCAGTAATCAAGGGACAGACGATCAGCCCCAGCATTTT. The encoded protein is CASSNQGTDDQPQHF.